This TCR beta chain is drawn from a study of OX40 agonist ivuxolimab in advanced cancers. Study background: The treatment was a fully human IgG2 OX40 agonist, ivuxolimab. Study-wide results and caveats: Dosing at 0.1 to 3.0 mg/kg was accompanied by clonal expansion of CD4+ and CD8+ blood T cells by week 6. CD8+ T cells averaged more expanded clones than CD4+.

CDR1 and CDR2 (germline): SGHTA, FQGTGA. There are 18 residues in the CDR3. Trimming shortened V by 3 bases and J by 3 bases, and 23 bases separated the two germline ends. Concerning this clone: What it binds is unknown.

Sequencing used immunoSEQ multiplex PCR; TCRdb keeps in-frame clones, though not all of them. The table records about 87,000 clones, about 83% of them present only once. The sequence was collected from an adult with an advanced solid tumor such as melanoma, head and neck, liver or kidney cancer. The material was CD4+ or CD8+ T cells sorted from blood, obtained in a trial of the OX40 agonist ivuxolimab. V usage is TRBV7-3 and J usage is TRBJ2-5; a possible D gene is TRBD2 (6 bases). CDR3 sequence (DNA): TGTGCCAGCAGCTTCCCCGTCCTACATCCGGGACTGGAAGAGACCCAGTACTTC. Amino acid sequence: CASSFPVLHPGLEETQYF.